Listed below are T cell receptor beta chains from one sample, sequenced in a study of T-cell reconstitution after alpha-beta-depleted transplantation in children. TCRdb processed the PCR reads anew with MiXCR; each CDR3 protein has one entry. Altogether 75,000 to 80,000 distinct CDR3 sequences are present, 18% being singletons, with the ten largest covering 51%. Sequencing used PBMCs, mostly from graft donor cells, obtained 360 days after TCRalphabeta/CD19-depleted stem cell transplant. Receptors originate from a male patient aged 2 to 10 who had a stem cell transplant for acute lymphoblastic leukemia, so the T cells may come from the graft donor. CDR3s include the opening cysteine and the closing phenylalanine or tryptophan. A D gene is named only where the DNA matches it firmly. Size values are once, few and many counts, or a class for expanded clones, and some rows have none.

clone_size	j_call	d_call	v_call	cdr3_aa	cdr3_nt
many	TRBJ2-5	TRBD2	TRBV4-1	CASSVSGRGETQYF	TGCGCCAGCAGCGTCAGCGGGAGGGGAGAGACCCAGTACTTC
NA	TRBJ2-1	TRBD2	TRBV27	CAIGLAGAYEQFF	TGTGCCATCGGACTAGCGGGAGCATATGAGCAGTTCTTC
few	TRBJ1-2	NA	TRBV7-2	CASSPSEGYGYTF	TGTGCCAGCAGCCCTTCGGAGGGCTATGGCTACACCTTC
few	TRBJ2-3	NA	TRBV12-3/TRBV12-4	CASSFSGPSFTDTQYF	TGTGCCAGCAGTTTCTCGGGACCTTCATTCACAGATACGCAGTATTTT
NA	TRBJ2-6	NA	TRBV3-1	CASSQRPWGSSGANVLTF	TGTGCCAGCAGCCAAAGACCGTGGGGGAGCTCTGGGGCCAACGTCCTGACTTTC
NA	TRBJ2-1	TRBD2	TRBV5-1	CASSLAVAGGLGEQFF	TGCGCCAGCAGCTTGGCTGTAGCGGGAGGGCTTGGGGAGCAGTTCTTC
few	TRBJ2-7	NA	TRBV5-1	CASSPLGSREQYF	TGCGCCAGCAGCCCACTAGGGTCTCGCGAGCAGTACTTC
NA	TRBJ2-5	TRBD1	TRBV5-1	CASRKTGSNPQETQYF	TGCGCCAGCAGAAAGACAGGGTCGAACCCTCAAGAGACCCAGTACTTC
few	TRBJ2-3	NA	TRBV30	CASPIGDTQYF	TGTGCCTCCCCGATCGGAGATACGCAGTATTTT
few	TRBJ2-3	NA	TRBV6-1	CASSPRRADTQYF	TGTGCCAGCAGCCCTAGAAGAGCAGATACGCAGTATTTT
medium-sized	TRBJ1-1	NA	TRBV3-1	CASSLQGTNTEAFF	TGTGCCAGCAGCCTTCAGGGAACGAACACTGAAGCTTTCTTT
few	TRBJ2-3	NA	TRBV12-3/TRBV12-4	CASSWIGTDTQYF	TGTGCCAGCAGTTGGATAGGCACAGATACGCAGTATTTT
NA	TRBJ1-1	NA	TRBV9	CASSVRANTEAFF	TGTGCCAGCAGCGTACGGGCGAACACTGAAGCTTTCTTT